This T cell receptor (beta chain) is from a study of blood T cell repertoires in COVID-19. Study processing details: Nucleated cell number was recorded as an estimate derived from reference gene primer amplification. The repertoire was sequenced with immunoSEQ multiplex PCR; TCRdb's copy has only in-frame clones and lacks some. For V, J and clone size, that table is used; D and trimming come from the DNA. The data hold some 150,000 clones, with around 89% observed a single time. The trim removed 3 bases at V and 5 bases at J, leaving 9 bases unmatched. The germline CDR1 and CDR2 sequences are SQVTM and ANQGSEA. This CDR3 is 15 amino acids long.

This chain connects TRBV29-1 to TRBJ2-2; 7 nucleotides agree with TRBD2. This receptor was obtained from a woman in her forties with acute or convalescent COVID-19. Sequencing input: peripheral blood. Here the CDR3 DNA reads TGCAGCGTTGAGGTCGGGAGGTCGAGGACCGGGGAGCTGTTTTTT. Translated, it gives CSVEVGRSRTGELFF.